This note documents a single TCR beta chain sequence. What antigen it recognizes has not been identified. The sample holds no much larger clone one base away, and base qualities are not on file. This entry belongs to a study of low-dose radiotherapy and immunotherapy resistance in tumors (dated by TCRdb to between 2021 and 2024). With respect to the entire study: Patients in Cohort 1 were given 0.5 Gy per fraction every 2 weeks, and the prescribed total PTV dose was 6.5 Gy. Nivolumab and ipilimumab were both given intravenously, with nivolumab at a 240 mg flat dose every two weeks and ipilimumab at 1 mg/kg every six weeks. Starting on cycle 1 day 1, patients took 300 mg of aspirin by mouth once a day for four cycles. Patients in Cohort 2 were given 1 Gy per fraction every two weeks, for a total of 13 Gy across 26 weeks. Trial participants were not randomized into treatment groups. Eight patients were included in the translational analysis, namely three from the first dose cohort plus the first five from the second dose cohort. Cyclophosphamide 200 mg/m2 was given intravenously every two weeks, one day before each radiation and immunotherapy administration.

To make first-strand cDNA, Superscript III was used along with a set of TRAV- and TRBV-specific primers so that both the TCRalpha and TCRbeta chains were covered. TCRs were amplified for around 20 PCR cycles with Phusion, using a constant-region primer paired with the adapter attached to the V primers. The MessageAmp II aRNA Amplification Kit was used to amplify the isolated mRNA, with in vitro transcription run for about 15 hours at 37 degrees C. mRNA for TCR sequencing was isolated with the Dynabeads mRNA DIRECT Purification Kit. Indexed Illumina adapters were added in a second Phusion PCR of 25 cycles, after which AMPure XP beads were used to purify the products. As for how the authors treated the data: Custom Perl scripts were used to pool TCR sequences that encoded the same protein, to remove out-of-frame sequences, and to calculate the abundance of each clonotype. Any TCR sequence supported by only a single read was excluded from analysis. Shannon entropy, Gini index, clonality, richness, and the frequency of TCRs shared between repertoires were included as repertoire metrics. TCRdb trimmed the raw reads at Q25, called clones with MiXCR and kept productive beta chains. Every CDR3 protein is listed once, alongside the most common genes and DNA of its rows. The V and J calls were not made by the authors but by TCRdb's processing. Here the sample has 18,000 or so distinct CDR3 sequences; around 72% occur a single time. Around 10% of the sample belongs to the ten largest clones.

The donors came from RACIN, which was a single-arm phase I dose-escalation trial that paired nivolumab and ipilimumab with aspirin, low-dose cyclophosphamide and low-dose radiotherapy. Patients with advanced, TIL-negative solid tumors were considered eligible. Per the germline V gene, KGHDR is the CDR1 and SFDVKD is the CDR2. Here V drops 3 bases and J drops 5 bases, and the junction holds 9 bases not matched to any gene. The CDR3 runs 17 amino acids, cysteine and phenylalanine included. The only DNA kept is the CDR3, 51 bases in frame from the first base. The rearranged segments are TRBV24-1 and TRBJ2-5; 12 bases in the junction line up with TRBD2. The sequence came from a human donor with advanced metastatic prostate, ovarian, gallbladder or colorectal cancer (not recorded which). This table probably holds off-target reads from a library built for another chain. The CDR3 region reads CATSDPKGGLAGETQYF. The DNA reads as follows: TGTGCCACCAGTGATCCAAAGGGAGGACTAGCGGGGGAGACCCAGTACTTC.